This T cell receptor beta chain was sequenced for a study of cytotoxic CD8 clonotypes in ibrutinib-treated CLL. The method was immunoSEQ multiplex PCR; TCRdb's version includes in-frame clones alone and lacks a portion of them. The sample contains about 25,000 clones, 55% to 75% of which appear only once. The V gene's germline CDR1 is SGHRS and CDR2 YFSETQ. Between the trimmed V and J ends, which lost 0 bases and 5 bases, there was a span of 18 bases. CDR3 size: 16 residues. This rearrangement joins TRBV5-1 to TRBJ2-7, with TRBD1 as a possible D gene (6 bases). The sequence was obtained from a human donor with chronic lymphocytic leukemia. This specimen was PBMCs, taken after 12 months of ibrutinib treatment. CDR3 sequence reads: CASSLGASYRANEQYF. The CDR3 DNA sequence: TGCGCCAGCAGCTTGGGGGCCTCTTACAGGGCCAACGAGCAGTACTTC. Complete variable domain (other parts from reference TRBV5-1 and TRBJ2-7): KAGVTQTPRYLIKTRGQQVTLSCSPISGHRSVSWYQQTPGQGLQFLFEYFSETQRNKGNFPGRFSGRQFSNSRSEMNVSTLELGDSALYLCASSLGASYRANEQYFGPGTRLTVT.